The T cell receptor beta chain under discussion was sequenced for a study of T cell responses to AZD1222 COVID-19 vaccine. Whole-study findings and limits: Possibly, clonal diversity was underestimated; donors were largely white British and included more females. Per reports, nearly half of all spike-specific TCRs target regions that are unmutated in variants. Just a handful of AZD1222 recipients tested seropositive at baseline.

Germline V gene data show CDR1 as SGDLS and CDR2 as YYNGEE. The V and J ends lost 0 bases and 7 bases, in that order; junction bases with no gene match: 7. There are 15 residues in the CDR3. Measured with immunoSEQ multiplex PCR; TCRdb has only the in-frame clones, and not every one. The table has roughly 120,000 clones, 75% to 90% seen once. Comments on this clone: Its antigen is currently unknown.

The clonotype comes from an adult who received the AZD1222 COVID-19 vaccine. The J gene is TRBJ2-1, the V gene TRBV9; 7 nucleotides align to TRBD2. The source was peripheral blood, collected 28 days after the second AZD1222 dose. This chain's CDR3 is CASSVGGGGRNEQFF. As DNA, the CDR3 is TGTGCCAGCAGCGTAGGGGGCGGGGGTAGGAATGAGCAGTTCTTC.